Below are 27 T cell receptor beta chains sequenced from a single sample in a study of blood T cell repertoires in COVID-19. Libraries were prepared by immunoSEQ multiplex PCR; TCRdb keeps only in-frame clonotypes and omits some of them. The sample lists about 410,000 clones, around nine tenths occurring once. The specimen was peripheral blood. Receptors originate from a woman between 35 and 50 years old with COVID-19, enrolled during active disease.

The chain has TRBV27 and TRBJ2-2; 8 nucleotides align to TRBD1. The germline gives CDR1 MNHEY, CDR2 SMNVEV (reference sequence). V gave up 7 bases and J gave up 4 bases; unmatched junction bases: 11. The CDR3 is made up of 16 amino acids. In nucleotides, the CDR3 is TGTGCCAGCACCTGGACAGGGAAGGGTGTCACCGGGGAGCTGTTTTTT. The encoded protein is CASTWTGKGVTGELFF.

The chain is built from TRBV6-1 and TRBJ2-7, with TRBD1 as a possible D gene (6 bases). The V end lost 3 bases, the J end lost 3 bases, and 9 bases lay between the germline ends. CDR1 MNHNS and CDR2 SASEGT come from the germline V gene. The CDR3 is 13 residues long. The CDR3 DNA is TGTGCCAGCAGTGATCGACAGGTCTACGAGCAGTACTTC. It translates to CASSDRQVYEQYF.

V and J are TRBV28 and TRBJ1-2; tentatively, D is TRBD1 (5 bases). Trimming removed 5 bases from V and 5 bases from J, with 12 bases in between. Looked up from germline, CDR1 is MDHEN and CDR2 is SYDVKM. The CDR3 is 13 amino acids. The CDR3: CASSTPGTYGYTF. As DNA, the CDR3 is TGTGCCAGCAGTACTCCCGGGACTTATGGCTACACCTTC.

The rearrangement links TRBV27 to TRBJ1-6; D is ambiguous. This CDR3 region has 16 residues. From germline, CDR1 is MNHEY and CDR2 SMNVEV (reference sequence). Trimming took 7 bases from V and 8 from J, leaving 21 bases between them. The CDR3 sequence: CASTATHAGNYSPLHF. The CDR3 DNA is TGTGCCAGCACCGCAACTCATGCAGGCAATTATTCACCCCTCCACTTT.

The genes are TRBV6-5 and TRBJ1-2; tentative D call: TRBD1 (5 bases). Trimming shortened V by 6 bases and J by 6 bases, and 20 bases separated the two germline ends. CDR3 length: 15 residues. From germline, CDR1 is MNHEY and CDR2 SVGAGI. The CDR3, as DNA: TGTGCCAGCAGGCCCGACAGATTCGTCGTAAATGGCTACACCTTC. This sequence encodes CASRPDRFVVNGYTF.

The CDR3 sequence is CASSESRGDTQYF. The CDR3 bases are TGTGCCAGCAGTGAATCGCGAGGGGATACGCAGTATTTT. The rearrangement uses TRBV6-4 and TRBJ2-3; D is perhaps TRBD2 (5 bases). V shed 3 bases and J shed 6 bases, with 10 bases lying between them. CDR1 and CDR2 from the germline V gene are MRHNA and SNTAGT. This CDR3 region has 13 residues.

CDR3 sequence: CASSRTSGNYEQYF. CDR3 nucleotides: TGCGCCAGCAGCCGGACTAGCGGGAACTACGAGCAGTACTTC. V usage is TRBV4-3 and J usage is TRBJ2-7, with 12 bases fitting TRBD2. Germline loops: CDR1 LGHNA, CDR2 YSLEER. V lost 4 bases and J lost 3; bases outside the gene matches: 1. The CDR3 runs to 14 residues.

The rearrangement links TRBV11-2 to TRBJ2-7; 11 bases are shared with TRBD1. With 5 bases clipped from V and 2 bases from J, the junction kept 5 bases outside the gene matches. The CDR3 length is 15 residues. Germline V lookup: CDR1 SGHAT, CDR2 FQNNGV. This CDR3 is CASSLGQGVPYEQYF. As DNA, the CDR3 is TGTGCCAGCAGCCTGGGACAGGGGGTTCCCTACGAGCAGTACTTC.

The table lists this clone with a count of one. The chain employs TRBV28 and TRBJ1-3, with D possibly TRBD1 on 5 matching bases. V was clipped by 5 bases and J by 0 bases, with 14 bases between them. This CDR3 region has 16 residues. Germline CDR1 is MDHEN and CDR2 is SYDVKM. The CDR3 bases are TGTGCCAGCAGTCCCCCCGGGGACTCCTCTGGAAACACCATATATTTT. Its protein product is CASSPPGDSSGNTIYF.

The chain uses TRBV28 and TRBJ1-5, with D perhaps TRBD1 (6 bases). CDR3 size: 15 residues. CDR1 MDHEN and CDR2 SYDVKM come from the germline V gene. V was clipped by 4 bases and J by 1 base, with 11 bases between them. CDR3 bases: TGTGCCAGCAGTTCACAGGGCCGGAGCAATCAGCCCCAGCATTTT. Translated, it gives CASSSQGRSNQPQHF.

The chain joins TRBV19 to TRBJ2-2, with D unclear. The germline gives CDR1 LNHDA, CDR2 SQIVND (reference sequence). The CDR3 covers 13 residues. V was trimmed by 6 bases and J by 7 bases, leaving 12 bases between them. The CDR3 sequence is CASSKVYLGELFF. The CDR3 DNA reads TGTGCCAGTAGCAAAGTCTACCTCGGGGAGCTGTTTTTT. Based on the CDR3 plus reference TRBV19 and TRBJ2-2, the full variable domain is DGGITQSPKYLFRKEGQNVTLSCEQNLNHDAMYWYRQDPGQGLRLIYYSQIVNDFQKGDIAEGYSVSREKKESFPLTVTSAQKNPTAFYLCASSKVYLGELFFGEGSRLTVL.

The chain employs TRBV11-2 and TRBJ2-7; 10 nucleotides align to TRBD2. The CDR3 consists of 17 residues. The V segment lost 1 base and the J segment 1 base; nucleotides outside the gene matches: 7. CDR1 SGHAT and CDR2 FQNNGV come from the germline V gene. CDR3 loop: CASSLAVLAGASYEQYF. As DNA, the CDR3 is TGTGCCAGCAGCTTAGCCGTTCTAGCGGGAGCATCCTACGAGCAGTACTTC.

CDR3 nucleotide sequence: TGTGCCAGCAGTTTACGGCCGATGGCGGGAGGGGCAGATACGCAGTATTTT. Its translation is CASSLRPMAGGADTQYF. This chain uses TRBV27 with TRBJ2-3, with TRBD2 matching over 9 bases. J gave up 4 bases and V 2 bases, and 10 bases lay outside the gene matches. This CDR3 is 17 amino acids long. The germline V gene has CDR1 MNHEY and CDR2 SMNVEV (reference sequence).

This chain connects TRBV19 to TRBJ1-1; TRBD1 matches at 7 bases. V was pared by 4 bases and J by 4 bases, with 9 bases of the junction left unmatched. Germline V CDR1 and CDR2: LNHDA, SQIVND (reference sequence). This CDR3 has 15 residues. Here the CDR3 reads CASSRWPDRATEAFF. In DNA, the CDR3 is TGTGCCAGTAGTAGATGGCCTGACAGGGCCACTGAAGCTTTCTTT.

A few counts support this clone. The CDR3 loop is CASSFLGGAEPQHF. The DNA for the CDR3 is TGTGCCAGCTCATTTTTAGGCGGGGCGGAACCCCAGCATTTT. This chain connects TRBV18 to TRBJ1-5; perhaps TRBD1 as D (5 bases). V was shortened by 5 bases and J by 10 bases, with 18 bases between the two germline ends. This CDR3 contains 14 residues. Per germline, CDR1 KGHSH and CDR2 LQKENI.

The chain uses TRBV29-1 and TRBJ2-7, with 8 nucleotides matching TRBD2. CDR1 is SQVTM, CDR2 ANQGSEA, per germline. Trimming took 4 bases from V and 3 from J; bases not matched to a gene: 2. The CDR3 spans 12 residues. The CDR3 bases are TGCAGCGTTGCCGGGACTAGCTACGAGCAGTACTTC. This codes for CSVAGTSYEQYF.

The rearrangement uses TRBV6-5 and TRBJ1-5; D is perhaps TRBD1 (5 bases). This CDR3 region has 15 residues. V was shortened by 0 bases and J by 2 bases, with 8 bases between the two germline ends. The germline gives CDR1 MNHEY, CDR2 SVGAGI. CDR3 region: CASSYSGPGNQPQHF. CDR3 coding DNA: TGTGCCAGCAGTTACTCGGGGCCAGGCAATCAGCCCCAGCATTTT.

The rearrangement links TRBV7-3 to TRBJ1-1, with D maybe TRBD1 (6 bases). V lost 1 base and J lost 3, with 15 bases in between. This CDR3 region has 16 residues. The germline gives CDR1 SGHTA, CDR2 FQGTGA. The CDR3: CASSLRARGLDTEAFF. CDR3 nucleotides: TGTGCCAGCAGCTTAAGGGCCAGGGGCTTGGACACTGAAGCTTTCTTT.

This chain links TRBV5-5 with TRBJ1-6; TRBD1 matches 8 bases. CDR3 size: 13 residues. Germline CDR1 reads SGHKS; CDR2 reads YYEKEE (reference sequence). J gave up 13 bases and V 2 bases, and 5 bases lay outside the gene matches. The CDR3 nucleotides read TGTGCCAGCAGCTTTCAGGGGGCGACTCCCCTCCACTTT. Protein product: CASSFQGATPLHF. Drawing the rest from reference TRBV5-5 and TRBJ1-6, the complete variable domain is DAGVTQSPTHLIKTRGQQVTLRCSPISGHKSVSWYQQVLGQGPQFIFQYYEKEERGRGNFPDRFSARQFPNYSSELNVNALLLGDSALYLCASSFQGATPLHFGNGTRLTVT.

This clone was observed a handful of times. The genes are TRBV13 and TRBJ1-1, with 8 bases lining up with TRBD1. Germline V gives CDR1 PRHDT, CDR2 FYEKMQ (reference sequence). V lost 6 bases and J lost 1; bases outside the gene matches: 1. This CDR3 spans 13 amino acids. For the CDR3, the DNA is TGTGCCAGCAGGCAGGGGGCGAACACTGAAGCTTTCTTT. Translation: CASRQGANTEAFF. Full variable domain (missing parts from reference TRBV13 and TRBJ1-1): AAGVIQSPRHLIKEKRETATLKCYPIPRHDTVYWYQQGPGQDPQFLISFYEKMQSDKGSIPDRFSAQQFSDYHSELNMSSLELGDSALYFCASRQGANTEAFFGQGTRLTVV.

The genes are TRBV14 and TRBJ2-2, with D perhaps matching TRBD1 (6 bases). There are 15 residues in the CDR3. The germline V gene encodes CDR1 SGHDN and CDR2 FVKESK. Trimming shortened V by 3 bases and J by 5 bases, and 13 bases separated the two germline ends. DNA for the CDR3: TGTGCCAGCAGCCAGATCAGGGGTGGGACCGGGGAGCTGTTTTTT. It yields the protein CASSQIRGGTGELFF.

The CDR3 region has the DNA TGTGCCAGCAGCGAGATGTACACTGAAGCTTTCTTT. This encodes CASSEMYTEAFF. The chain has TRBV7-2 and TRBJ1-1; D remains ambiguous. The CDR3 runs 12 residues. Trimming took off 5 bases at V and 3 bases at J, with 7 bases between the two ends. Germline CDR1 and CDR2: SGHTA and FQGNSA.

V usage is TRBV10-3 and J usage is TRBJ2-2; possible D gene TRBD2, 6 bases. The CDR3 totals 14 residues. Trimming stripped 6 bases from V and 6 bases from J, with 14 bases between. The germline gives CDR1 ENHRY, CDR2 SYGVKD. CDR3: CAIRGTFGSGELFF. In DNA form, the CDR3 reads TGTGCCATCAGAGGGACTTTCGGATCCGGGGAGCTGTTTTTT.

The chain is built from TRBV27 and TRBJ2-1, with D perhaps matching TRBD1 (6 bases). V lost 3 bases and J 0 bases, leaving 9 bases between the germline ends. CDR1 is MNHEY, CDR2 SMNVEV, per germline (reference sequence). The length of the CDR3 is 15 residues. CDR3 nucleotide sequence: TGTGCCAGCAGTTTGGACAGCTTCTCCTACAATGAGCAGTTCTTC. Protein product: CASSLDSFSYNEQFF.

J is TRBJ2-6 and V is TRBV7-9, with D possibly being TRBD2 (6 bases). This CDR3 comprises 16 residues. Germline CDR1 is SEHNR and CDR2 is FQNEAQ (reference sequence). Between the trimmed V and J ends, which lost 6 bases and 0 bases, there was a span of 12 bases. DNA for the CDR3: TGTGCCAGCAGGGCGGGGCCCAACTCTGGGGCCAACGTCCTGACTTTC. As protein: CASRAGPNSGANVLTF. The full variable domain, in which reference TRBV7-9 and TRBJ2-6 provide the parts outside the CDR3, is DTGVSQNPRHKITKRGQNVTFRCDPISEHNRLYWYRQTLGQGPEFLTYFQNEAQLEKSRLLSDRFSAERPKGSFSTLEIQRTEQGDSAMYLCASRAGPNSGANVLTFGAGSRLTVL.

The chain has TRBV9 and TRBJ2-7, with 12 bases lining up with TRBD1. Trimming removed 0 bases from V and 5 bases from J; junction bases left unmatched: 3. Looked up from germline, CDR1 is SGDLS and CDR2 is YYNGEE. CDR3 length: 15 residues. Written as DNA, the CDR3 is TGTGCCAGCAGCGTAGTCGGGACAGGGGGCCACGAGCAGTACTTC. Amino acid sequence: CASSVVGTGGHEQYF. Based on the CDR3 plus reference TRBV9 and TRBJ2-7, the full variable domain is DSGVTQTPKHLITATGQRVTLRCSPRSGDLSVYWYQQSLDQGLQFLIQYYNGEERAKGNILERFSAQQFPDLHSELNLSSLELGDSALYFCASSVVGTGGHEQYFGPGTRLTVT.

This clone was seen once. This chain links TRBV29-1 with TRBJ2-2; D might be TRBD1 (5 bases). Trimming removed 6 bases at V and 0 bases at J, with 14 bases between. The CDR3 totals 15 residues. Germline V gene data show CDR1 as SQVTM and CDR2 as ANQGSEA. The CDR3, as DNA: TGCAGCGTCCTAAGCAGGGAACCGAACACCGGGGAGCTGTTTTTT. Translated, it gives CSVLSREPNTGELFF.